The 3 T cell receptor beta chains reported below all come from one sample, sequenced in a study of blood T cell repertoires in COVID-19. Sequencing used immunoSEQ multiplex PCR; TCRdb keeps in-frame clones, though not all of them. Here the sample spans about 190,000 clones, about three quarters being singletons. The material sequenced was peripheral blood. The receptors derive from an elderly woman with COVID-19, enrolled during active disease.

V is TRBV5-4 and J is TRBJ2-5, with TRBD2 matching over 8 bases. Looked up from germline, CDR1 is SGHNT and CDR2 is YYREEE (reference sequence). The CDR3 is 14 amino acids. V trimming: 0 bases; J trimming: 2 bases; junction bases outside the gene matches: 0. The CDR3 loop is CASSLAGGQETQYF. DNA of the CDR3: TGTGCCAGCAGCTTGGCGGGGGGGCAAGAGACCCAGTACTTC.

This clone was detected ten times or more. This chain links TRBV6-5 with TRBJ1-5; D gene uncertain. Germline V lookup: CDR1 MNHEY, CDR2 SVGAGI. The CDR3 contains 15 residues. V was cut by 0 bases and J by 3 bases, with 9 bases left in between. CDR3 in amino acids: CASSYSHGYNQPQHF. DNA for the CDR3: TGTGCCAGCAGTTACTCACATGGTTACAATCAGCCCCAGCATTTT.

This clone was seen only once. J is TRBJ2-5 and V is TRBV5-1; 10 nucleotides align to TRBD1. Germline V gene sequence: CDR1 SGHRS, CDR2 YFSETQ. The V segment lost 5 bases and the J segment 2 bases; nucleotides outside the gene matches: 3. The CDR3 is made up of 14 amino acids. The CDR3 nucleotides are TGCGCCAGCAGTTGGGGACAGGGGCAAGAGACCCAGTACTTC. This translates into CASSWGQGQETQYF.